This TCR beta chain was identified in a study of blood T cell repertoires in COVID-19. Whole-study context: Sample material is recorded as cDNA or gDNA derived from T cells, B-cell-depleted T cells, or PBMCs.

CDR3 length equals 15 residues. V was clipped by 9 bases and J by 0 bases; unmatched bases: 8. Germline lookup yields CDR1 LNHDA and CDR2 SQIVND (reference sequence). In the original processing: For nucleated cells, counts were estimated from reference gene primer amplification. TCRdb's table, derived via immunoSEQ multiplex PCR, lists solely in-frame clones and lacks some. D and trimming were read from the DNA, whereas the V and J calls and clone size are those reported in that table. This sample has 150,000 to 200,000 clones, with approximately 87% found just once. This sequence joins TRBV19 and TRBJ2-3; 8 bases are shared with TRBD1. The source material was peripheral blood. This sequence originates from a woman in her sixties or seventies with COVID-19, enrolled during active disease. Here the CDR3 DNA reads TGTGCCAGCAGAGACAGGGGTCCGAGCACAGATACGCAGTATTTT. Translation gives CASRDRGPSTDTQYF.